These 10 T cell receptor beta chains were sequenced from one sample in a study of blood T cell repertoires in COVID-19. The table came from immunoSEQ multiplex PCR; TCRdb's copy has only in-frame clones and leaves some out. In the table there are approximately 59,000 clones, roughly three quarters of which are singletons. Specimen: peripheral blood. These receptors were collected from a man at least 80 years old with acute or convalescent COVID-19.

Here the CDR3 DNA reads TGCAGTGCTAGTGCGAGGAGCTCCTACAATGAGCAGTTCTTC. Its protein is CSASARSSYNEQFF. V is TRBV20-1 and J is TRBJ2-1; D uncertain. CDR1 and CDR2 (germline): DFQATT, SNEGSKA (reference sequence). Trimming cost V 3 bases and J 0 bases, with 9 bases left between them. The CDR3 consists of 14 residues.

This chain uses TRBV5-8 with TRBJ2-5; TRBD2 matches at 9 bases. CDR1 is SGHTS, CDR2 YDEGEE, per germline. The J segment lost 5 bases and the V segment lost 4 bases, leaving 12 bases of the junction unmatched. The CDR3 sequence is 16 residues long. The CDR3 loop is CASSDSGRPIEETQYF. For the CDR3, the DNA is TGTGCCAGCAGCGACAGCGGGAGGCCTATCGAGGAGACCCAGTACTTC.

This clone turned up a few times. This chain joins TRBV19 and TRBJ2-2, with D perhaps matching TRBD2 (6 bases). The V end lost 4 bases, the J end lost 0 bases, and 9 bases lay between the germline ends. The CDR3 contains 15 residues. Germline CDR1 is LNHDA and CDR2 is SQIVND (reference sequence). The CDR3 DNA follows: TGTGCCAGTAGTACTGGGACTCCGAACACCGGGGAGCTGTTTTTT. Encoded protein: CASSTGTPNTGELFF.

CDR3 nucleotides: TGTGCCAGCAGCCAGATACTAGCGAATAAGCAGTACTTC. Protein product: CASSQILANKQYF. The genes are TRBV11-2 and TRBJ2-7; TRBD2 matches at 7 bases. Germline CDR1 reads SGHAT; CDR2 reads FQNNGV. With V trimmed by 5 bases and J by 8 bases, 9 bases remained unmatched. CDR3 length: 13 amino acids.

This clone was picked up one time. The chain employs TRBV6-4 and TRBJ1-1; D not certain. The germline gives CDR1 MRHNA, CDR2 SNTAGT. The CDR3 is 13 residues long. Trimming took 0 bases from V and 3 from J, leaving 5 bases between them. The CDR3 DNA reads TGTGCCAGCAGTGACTCAAGAGACACTGAAGCTTTCTTT. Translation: CASSDSRDTEAFF.

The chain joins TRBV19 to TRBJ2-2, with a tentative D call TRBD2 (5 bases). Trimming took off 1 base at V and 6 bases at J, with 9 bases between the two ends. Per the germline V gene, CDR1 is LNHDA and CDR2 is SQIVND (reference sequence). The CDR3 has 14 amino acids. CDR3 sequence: CASSIVGVAGELFF. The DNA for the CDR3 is TGTGCCAGTAGTATAGTCGGGGTAGCCGGGGAGCTGTTTTTT.

This CDR3 reads CASSATGYQETQYF. CDR3 coding DNA: TGCGCCAGCAGCGCGACAGGGTACCAAGAGACCCAGTACTTC. The chain links TRBV5-1 to TRBJ2-5; TRBD1 aligns across 7 bases. The germline gives CDR1 SGHRS, CDR2 YFSETQ. This CDR3 contains 14 residues. V gave up 4 bases and J gave up 0 bases; unmatched junction bases: 3.

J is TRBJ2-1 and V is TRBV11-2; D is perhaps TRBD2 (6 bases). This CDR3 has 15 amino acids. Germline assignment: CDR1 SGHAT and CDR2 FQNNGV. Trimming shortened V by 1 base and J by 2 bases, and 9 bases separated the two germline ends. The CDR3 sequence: CASSLVAGPYNEQFF. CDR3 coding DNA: TGTGCCAGCAGCTTAGTCGCGGGGCCCTACAATGAGCAGTTCTTC.

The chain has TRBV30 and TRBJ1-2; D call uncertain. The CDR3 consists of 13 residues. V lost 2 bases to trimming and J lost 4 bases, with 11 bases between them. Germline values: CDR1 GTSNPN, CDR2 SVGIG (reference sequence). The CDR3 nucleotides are TGTGCCTGGAGTTCGGGGAGGACCTATGGCTACACCTTC. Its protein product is CAWSSGRTYGYTF.

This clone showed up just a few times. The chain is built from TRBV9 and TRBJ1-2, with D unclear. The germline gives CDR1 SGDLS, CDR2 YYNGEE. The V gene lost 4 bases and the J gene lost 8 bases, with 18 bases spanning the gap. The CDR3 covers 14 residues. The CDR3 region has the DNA TGTGCCAGCAGCCCCCACGGAGGGTTGGGAGGCTACACCTTC. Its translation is CASSPHGGLGGYTF.